The 2 T cell receptor beta chains reported below all come from one sample, sequenced in a study of cytomegalovirus exposure and HLA in healthy donors. Primers: 60 Vbeta forward and 13 Jbeta reverse. The method was immunoSEQ multiplex PCR; TCRdb's version includes in-frame clones alone and lacks a portion of them. The listing records 150,000 to 200,000 clones. What was sequenced was PBMCs. The receptors come from a woman under 30 in good health and CMV-seropositive.

The chain uses TRBV6-6 and TRBJ2-3, with 7 bases lining up with TRBD1. Trimming at V came to 6 bases and at J to 1 base, leaving 7 bases not matched to a gene. This CDR3 spans 15 amino acids. The V gene's germline CDR1 is MNHNY and CDR2 SVGAGI (reference sequence). The CDR3 nucleotides are TGTGCCAGCAGGGCCCGGGACAGCCGCACAGATACGCAGTATTTT. The encoded protein is CASRARDSRTDTQYF.

V gene TRBV27 combines with J gene TRBJ1-2; maybe TRBD1 (5 bases). V lost 5 bases and J 4 bases, leaving 14 bases between the germline ends. The CDR3 has 14 residues. Germline V gene data show CDR1 as MNHEY and CDR2 as SMNVEV (reference sequence). The CDR3 reads CASSVSRGTYGYTF. In nucleotides, the CDR3 is TGTGCCAGCAGTGTCTCCCGGGGGACCTATGGCTACACCTTC.